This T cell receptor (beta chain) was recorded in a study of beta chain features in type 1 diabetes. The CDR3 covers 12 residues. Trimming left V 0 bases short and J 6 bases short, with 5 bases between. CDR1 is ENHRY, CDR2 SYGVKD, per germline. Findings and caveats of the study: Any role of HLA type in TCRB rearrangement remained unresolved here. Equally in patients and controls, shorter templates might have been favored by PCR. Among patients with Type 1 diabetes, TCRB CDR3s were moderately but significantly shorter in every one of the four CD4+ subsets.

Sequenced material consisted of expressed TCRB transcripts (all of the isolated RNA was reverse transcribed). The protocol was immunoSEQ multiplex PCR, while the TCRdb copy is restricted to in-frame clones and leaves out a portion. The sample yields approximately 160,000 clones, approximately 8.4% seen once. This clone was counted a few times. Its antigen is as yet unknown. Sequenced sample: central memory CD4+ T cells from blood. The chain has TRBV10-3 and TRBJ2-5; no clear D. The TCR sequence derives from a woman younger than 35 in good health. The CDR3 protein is CAISESTQTQYF. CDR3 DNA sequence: TGTGCCATCAGTGAGTCGACACAGACCCAGTACTTC.